Presented here are 28 T cell receptor beta chains from one specimen sequenced in a study of CD8+CD57+ T cells in acquired aplastic anemia. Sequencing was done on patients that had shown CD8+CD57+ cell expansion by flow cytometry. For CDR3 and TCR beta VDJ profiling, genomic DNA was the template used. MiXCR, applied by TCRdb to the reads, yields one record per CDR3 protein. The table lists under 200,000 distinct CDR3 sequences, under 55% of them singletons, with approximately 9.7% in the top ten. Sequenced input: sorted CD4+, CD8+, or CD8+CD57+ T cells (not recorded which) from PBMCs. All receptors derive from a human donor with aplastic anemia.

This sequence joins TRBV2 and TRBJ2-7, with 10 positions matching TRBD1. The V gene's germline CDR1 is SNHLY and CDR2 FYNNEI. The CDR3 extends over 14 amino acids. V was pared by 4 bases and J by 6 bases, with 6 bases of the junction left unmatched. CDR3 amino acids: CASSGSTGGAEQYF. The CDR3 bases are TGTGCCAGCAGTGGATCGACAGGGGGCGCCGAGCAGTACTTC.

The rearrangement uses TRBV29-1 and TRBJ2-6; the D is unclear. V was cut by 6 bases and J by 0 bases, with 6 bases left in between. Germline V gene lookup returns CDR1 SQVTM and CDR2 ANQGSEA. CDR3 size: 13 residues. In DNA form, the CDR3 reads TGCAGCGTCCTGCCCTCTGGGGCCAACGTCCTGACTTTC. Translating gives CSVLPSGANVLTF. The whole variable domain, filled in from reference TRBV29-1 and TRBJ2-6, reads SAVISQKPSRDICQRGTSLTIQCQVDSQVTMMFWYRQQPGQSLTLIATANQGSEATYESGFVIDKFPISRPNLTFSTLTVSNMSPEDSSIYLCSVLPSGANVLTFGAGSRLTVL.

V gene TRBV29-1 combines with J gene TRBJ2-1, with 11 bases identical to TRBD2. The CDR3 loop spans 14 amino acids. Per the germline V gene, CDR1 is SQVTM and CDR2 is ANQGSEA. J gave up 6 bases and V 4 bases, and 5 bases lay outside the gene matches. The CDR3 coding sequence is TGCAGCGTTGGCGGTAGCGGGAGGGCCAATGAGCAGTTCTTC. Translating it yields CSVGGSGRANEQFF.

The chain carries TRBV10-3 and TRBJ2-7; 10 nucleotides align to TRBD2. The CDR3 length is 15 residues. After removal of 7 bases from V and 0 bases from J, the junction contained 6 bases not matched to a gene. Germline V gene lookup returns CDR1 ENHRY and CDR2 SYGVKD. The CDR3 loop is CAINIAGGNSYEQYF. CDR3 sequence (DNA): TGTGCCATCAATATAGCGGGGGGCAACTCCTACGAGCAGTACTTC.

This clonotype was counted between two and nine times. J is TRBJ2-1 and V is TRBV30; 8 bases align to TRBD2. The CDR3 runs to 18 residues. The J segment lost 0 bases and the V segment lost 0 bases, leaving 10 bases of the junction unmatched. The V gene's germline CDR1 is GTSNPN and CDR2 SVGIG (reference sequence). Written as DNA, the CDR3 is TGTGCCTGGAGTGTAGGTTCTAGCGGGCCTGGCTCCTACAATGAGCAGTTCTTC. Protein product: CAWSVGSSGPGSYNEQFF.

This chain uses TRBV4-3 with TRBJ2-3; 7 bases map to TRBD2. Germline V lookup: CDR1 LGHNA, CDR2 YSLEER. V lost 4 bases, J lost 5 bases, and 12 bases stayed unmatched. The CDR3 has 16 amino acids. The CDR3 sequence: CASSPTLGRAGDTQYF. The CDR3 nucleotides are TGCGCCAGCAGCCCTACCTTGGGGAGGGCCGGAGATACGCAGTATTTT.

As DNA, the CDR3 is TGTGCCAGCAGCGAGGACGGACTCCGCACAGATACGCAGTATTTT. Its translation is CASSEDGLRTDTQYF. The chain uses TRBV19 and TRBJ2-3; TRBD2 is a possible D gene (5 bases). This CDR3 contains 15 residues. The V end lost 9 bases, the J end lost 1 base, and 17 bases lay between the germline ends. The germline V gene encodes CDR1 LNHDA and CDR2 SQIVND (reference sequence).

The rearrangement joins TRBV15 to TRBJ1-1, with D possibly matching TRBD1 (5 bases). In germline, CDR1 is LNHNV, CDR2 YYDKDF (reference sequence). The CDR3 sequence is 16 residues long. V lost 3 bases, J lost 6 bases, and 20 bases lay in between. The CDR3, as DNA: TGTGCCACCAGCAGCTTGGCGCGGGGCCGCGGGGCTGAAGCTTTCTTT. Protein sequence: CATSSLARGRGAEAFF.

V and J are TRBV6-5 and TRBJ1-1; D not certain. With 0 bases removed from V and 6 bases from J, the gap between germline ends came to 11 bases. The CDR3 has 14 residues. Germline V CDR1 and CDR2: MNHEY, SVGAGI. CDR3 loop: CASSYSNVNAEAFF. DNA of the CDR3: TGTGCCAGCAGTTACTCGAATGTTAACGCTGAAGCTTTCTTT.

This chain uses TRBV29-1 with TRBJ1-2; 10 nucleotides align to TRBD1. There are 14 residues in the CDR3. Trimming at V came to 8 bases and at J to 5 bases, leaving 11 bases not matched to a gene. CDR1 and CDR2 (germline): SQVTM, ANQGSEA. The DNA for the CDR3 is TGCAGCATTGGGCGGGGACAGGGGAATTATGGCTACACCTTC. This sequence encodes CSIGRGQGNYGYTF.

This clonotype has at least ten counts. V is TRBV5-8 and J is TRBJ2-1, with a tentative D call TRBD1 (6 bases). This CDR3 has 14 amino acids. The ends were cut back, 0 bases at V and 9 bases at J, with 13 bases in the middle. CDR1 SGHTS and CDR2 YDEGEE come from the germline V gene. This CDR3 reads CASSLEAGVGEQFF. The CDR3 nucleotides are TGTGCCAGCAGCTTGGAGGCAGGGGTAGGTGAGCAGTTCTTC.

Ten or more counts support this clonotype. The chain is built from TRBV2 and TRBJ2-5, with D possibly TRBD1 on 6 matching bases. This CDR3 region has 14 residues. The germline V gene encodes CDR1 SNHLY and CDR2 FYNNEI. V lost 6 bases and J 4 bases, leaving 15 bases between the germline ends. This CDR3 reads CASRDNRDRETQYF. CDR3 nucleotides: TGTGCCAGCAGGGACAACAGGGACCGAGAGACCCAGTACTTC.

V gene TRBV7-2 combines with J gene TRBJ2-1; D not certain. Germline V lookup: CDR1 SGHTA, CDR2 FQGNSA. V gave up 1 base and J gave up 7 bases, with 8 bases separating them. The CDR3 consists of 13 residues. The CDR3 loop reads CASSLGGRNEQFF. DNA for the CDR3: TGTGCCAGCAGCTTAGGCGGCAGGAATGAGCAGTTCTTC.

V is TRBV20-1 and J is TRBJ2-7; D gene uncertain. CDR3 size: 15 residues. From germline, CDR1 is DFQATT and CDR2 SNEGSKA (reference sequence). Trimming pared 1 base from V and 2 bases from J, leaving 15 bases between. The CDR3 region is CSARAGAGPAYEQYF. DNA for the CDR3: TGCAGTGCTAGAGCAGGTGCAGGACCAGCCTACGAGCAGTACTTC.

The V gene is TRBV2, the J gene TRBJ2-7, with 7 bases identical to TRBD2. The CDR3 contains 14 residues. Trimming removed 8 bases from V and 4 bases from J; junction bases left unmatched: 11. Germline V gene sequence: CDR1 SNHLY, CDR2 FYNNEI. The CDR3 here is CASCAGRAQYEQYF. As DNA, the CDR3 is TGTGCCAGCTGCGCAGGGAGGGCACAATACGAGCAGTACTTC. Based on the CDR3 plus reference TRBV2 and TRBJ2-7, the full variable domain is EPEVTQTPSHQVTQMGQEVILRCVPISNHLYFYWYRQILGQKVEFLVSFYNNEISEKSEIFDDQFSVERPDGSNFTLKIRSTKLEDSAMYFCASCAGRAQYEQYFGPGTRLTVT.

As regards this clonotype: This may be a read error, as it is one base from a much larger clone. V gene TRBV5-1 combines with J gene TRBJ1-1; no firm D call. Looked up from germline, CDR1 is SGHRS and CDR2 is YFSETQ. CDR3 length equals 16 residues. V lost 4 bases, J lost 3 bases, and 19 bases lay in between. CDR3 region: CASSVGPGPLDTEAFF. The CDR3 DNA is TGCGCCAGCAGCGTGGGTCCGGGCCCTTTGGACACTGAAGCTTTCTTT.

This clonotype was counted at least ten times. The junction differs from germline at one of its ends, possibly a read error. The V call is TRBV7-7, the J call TRBJ2-2, with a weak D call TRBD2 (5 bases). This CDR3 region has 14 residues. In germline, CDR1 is SSHAT, CDR2 FNYEAQ (reference sequence). Here the CDR3 DNA reads TGTGCTAGCAGCCGGACTCCAGCCACCGGGGAGCTGTTTTTT. Translated: CASSRTPATGELFF.

Ten or more counts support this clonotype. V and J are TRBV6-5 and TRBJ1-2, with a tentative D call TRBD1 (5 bases). This CDR3 comprises 15 residues. Germline V gives CDR1 MNHEY, CDR2 SVGAGI. V lost 2 bases, J lost 4 bases, and 14 bases lay in between. The CDR3 sequence: CASSYRAGGPYGYTF. CDR3 nucleotides: TGTGCCAGCAGTTACCGGGCCGGGGGACCCTATGGCTACACCTTC.

This clonotype was counted at least ten times. The rearrangement uses TRBV19 and TRBJ2-2; TRBD1 might be the D (5 bases). The V end was cut by 8 bases, the J end by 5 bases, with 21 bases between. CDR3 length equals 16 residues. The germline gives CDR1 LNHDA, CDR2 SQIVND (reference sequence). The CDR3 region has the DNA TGTGCCAGTCAAGGTCTGGGTTCAGGGCGGACCGGGGAGCTGTTTTTT. This gives the protein CASQGLGSGRTGELFF.

This clonotype has only a few counts. CDR3 bases: TGTGCCAGTAGCCCGGGACAAAGGAACACCGGGGAGCTGTTTTTT. It specifies CASSPGQRNTGELFF. This sequence joins TRBV19 and TRBJ2-2; D might be TRBD1 (6 bases). This CDR3 is 15 amino acids long. Trimming cost V 6 bases and J 1 base, with 12 bases left between them. Germline loops: CDR1 LNHDA, CDR2 SQIVND (reference sequence).

The chain links TRBV20-1 to TRBJ2-7; 8 positions agree with TRBD1. Germline V CDR1 and CDR2: DFQATT, SNEGSKA (reference sequence). V shed 5 bases and J 1 base; nucleotides not matched to a gene: 4. The CDR3 is 13 residues long. CDR3 DNA: TGCAGTGCTGTAAGACAGGGGTCCTACGAGCAGTACTTC. Protein sequence: CSAVRQGSYEQYF.

This clonotype was recorded many times. The chain employs TRBV10-2 and TRBJ2-2; D ambiguous. Germline V gene data show CDR1 as WSHSY and CDR2 as SAAADI. The V and J ends lost 5 bases and 1 base respectively, with 14 bases between them. The CDR3 spans 16 residues. CDR3 coding DNA: TGCGCCAGCAGTTCTTTACTGGGAATGAACACCGGGGAGCTGTTTTTT. It translates to CASSSLLGMNTGELFF.

This clonotype has ten or more counts. The chain combines TRBV7-2 with TRBJ1-5; D call uncertain. Deletions cut 5 bases from V and 3 bases from J, with 11 bases between. This CDR3 has 14 residues. From germline, CDR1 is SGHTA and CDR2 FQGNSA. The CDR3 nucleotides read TGTGCCAGCAGCGTTAGGATTCACAATCAGCCCCAGCATTTT. Translating gives CASSVRIHNQPQHF.

V is TRBV10-3 and J is TRBJ1-2; D is unclear. From germline, CDR1 is ENHRY and CDR2 SYGVKD. Trimming left V 6 bases short and J 6 bases short, with 8 bases between. The CDR3 has 11 residues. CDR3 DNA sequence: TGTGCCATCAGCGGCGGAGATGGCTACACCTTC. Translated, it gives CAISGGDGYTF.

The V gene is TRBV11-1, the J gene TRBJ1-2; 9 bases are a match to TRBD1. CDR3 length: 17 residues. Germline-derived CDR1 and CDR2 are SGHAT and FQDESV (reference sequence). The junction had 16 bases not matched to a gene; V was cut back by 7 bases and J by 4 bases. The CDR3 here is CASTLGSRDRVFYGYTF. The CDR3 coding sequence is TGTGCCAGCACTTTGGGGAGCCGGGACAGGGTTTTCTATGGCTACACCTTC.

This clonotype was counted between two and nine times. V gene TRBV11-3 combines with J gene TRBJ1-1; the match to TRBD1 covers 12 bases. Germline CDR1 reads SGHNT; CDR2 reads YENEEA. V gave up 2 bases and J gave up 11 bases; unmatched junction bases: 12. This CDR3 spans 16 amino acids. The CDR3 DNA reads as TGTGCCAGCAGCTTAACGGGGGGACAGGGGGCGCGGGGGGCTTTCTTT. Its protein is CASSLTGGQGARGAFF.

V usage is TRBV2 and J usage is TRBJ2-7, with D possibly being TRBD1 (7 bases). CDR1 is SNHLY and CDR2 is FYNNEI in the germline V gene. The CDR3 runs 14 residues. V was cut by 6 bases and J by 6 bases, with 18 bases left in between. CDR3 region: CASRGGTQGVEQYF. In DNA form, the CDR3 reads TGTGCCAGCAGGGGGGGCACCCAGGGGGTCGAGCAGTACTTC.

At least ten counts were recorded for this clonotype. This chain connects TRBV29-1 to TRBJ2-5; tentative D call: TRBD1 (5 bases). CDR1 SQVTM and CDR2 ANQGSEA come from the germline V gene. The CDR3 totals 11 residues. The V end was cut by 7 bases, the J end by 5 bases, with 11 bases between. The CDR3 region is CSAGATETQYF. In DNA, the CDR3 is TGCAGCGCTGGGGCAACGGAGACCCAGTACTTC.